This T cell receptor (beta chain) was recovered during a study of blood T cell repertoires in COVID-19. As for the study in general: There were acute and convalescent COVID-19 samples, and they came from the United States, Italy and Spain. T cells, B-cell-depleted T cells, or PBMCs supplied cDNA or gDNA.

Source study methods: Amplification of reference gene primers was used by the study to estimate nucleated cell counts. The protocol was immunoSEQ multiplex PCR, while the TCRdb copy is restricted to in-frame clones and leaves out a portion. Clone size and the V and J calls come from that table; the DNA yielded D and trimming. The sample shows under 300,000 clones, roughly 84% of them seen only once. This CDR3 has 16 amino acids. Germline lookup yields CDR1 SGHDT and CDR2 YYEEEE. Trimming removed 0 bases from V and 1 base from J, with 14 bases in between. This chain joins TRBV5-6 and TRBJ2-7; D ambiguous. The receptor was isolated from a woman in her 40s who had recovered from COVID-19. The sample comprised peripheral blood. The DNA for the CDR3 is TGTGCCAGCAGCTTGGGACCACAAAGAGCGTCCTACGAGCAGTACTTC. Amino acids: CASSLGPQRASYEQYF.